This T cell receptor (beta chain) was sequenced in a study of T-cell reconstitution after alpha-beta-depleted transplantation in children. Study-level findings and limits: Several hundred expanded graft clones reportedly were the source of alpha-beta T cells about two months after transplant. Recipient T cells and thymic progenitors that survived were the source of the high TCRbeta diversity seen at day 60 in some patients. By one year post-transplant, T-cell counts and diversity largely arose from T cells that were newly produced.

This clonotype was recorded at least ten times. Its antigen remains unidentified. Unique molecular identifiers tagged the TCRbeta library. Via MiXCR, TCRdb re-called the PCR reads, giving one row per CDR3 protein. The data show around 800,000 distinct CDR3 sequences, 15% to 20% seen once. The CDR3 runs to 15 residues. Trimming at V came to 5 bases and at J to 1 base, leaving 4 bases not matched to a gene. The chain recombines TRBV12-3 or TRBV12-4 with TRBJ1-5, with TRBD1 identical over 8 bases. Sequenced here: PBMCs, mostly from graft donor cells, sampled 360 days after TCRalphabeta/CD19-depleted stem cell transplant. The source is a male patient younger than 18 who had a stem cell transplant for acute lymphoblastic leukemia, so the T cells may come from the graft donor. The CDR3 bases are TGTGCCAGCAGTCGCCGGACAGGGAGCAATCAGCCCCAGCATTTT. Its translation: CASSRRTGSNQPQHF.